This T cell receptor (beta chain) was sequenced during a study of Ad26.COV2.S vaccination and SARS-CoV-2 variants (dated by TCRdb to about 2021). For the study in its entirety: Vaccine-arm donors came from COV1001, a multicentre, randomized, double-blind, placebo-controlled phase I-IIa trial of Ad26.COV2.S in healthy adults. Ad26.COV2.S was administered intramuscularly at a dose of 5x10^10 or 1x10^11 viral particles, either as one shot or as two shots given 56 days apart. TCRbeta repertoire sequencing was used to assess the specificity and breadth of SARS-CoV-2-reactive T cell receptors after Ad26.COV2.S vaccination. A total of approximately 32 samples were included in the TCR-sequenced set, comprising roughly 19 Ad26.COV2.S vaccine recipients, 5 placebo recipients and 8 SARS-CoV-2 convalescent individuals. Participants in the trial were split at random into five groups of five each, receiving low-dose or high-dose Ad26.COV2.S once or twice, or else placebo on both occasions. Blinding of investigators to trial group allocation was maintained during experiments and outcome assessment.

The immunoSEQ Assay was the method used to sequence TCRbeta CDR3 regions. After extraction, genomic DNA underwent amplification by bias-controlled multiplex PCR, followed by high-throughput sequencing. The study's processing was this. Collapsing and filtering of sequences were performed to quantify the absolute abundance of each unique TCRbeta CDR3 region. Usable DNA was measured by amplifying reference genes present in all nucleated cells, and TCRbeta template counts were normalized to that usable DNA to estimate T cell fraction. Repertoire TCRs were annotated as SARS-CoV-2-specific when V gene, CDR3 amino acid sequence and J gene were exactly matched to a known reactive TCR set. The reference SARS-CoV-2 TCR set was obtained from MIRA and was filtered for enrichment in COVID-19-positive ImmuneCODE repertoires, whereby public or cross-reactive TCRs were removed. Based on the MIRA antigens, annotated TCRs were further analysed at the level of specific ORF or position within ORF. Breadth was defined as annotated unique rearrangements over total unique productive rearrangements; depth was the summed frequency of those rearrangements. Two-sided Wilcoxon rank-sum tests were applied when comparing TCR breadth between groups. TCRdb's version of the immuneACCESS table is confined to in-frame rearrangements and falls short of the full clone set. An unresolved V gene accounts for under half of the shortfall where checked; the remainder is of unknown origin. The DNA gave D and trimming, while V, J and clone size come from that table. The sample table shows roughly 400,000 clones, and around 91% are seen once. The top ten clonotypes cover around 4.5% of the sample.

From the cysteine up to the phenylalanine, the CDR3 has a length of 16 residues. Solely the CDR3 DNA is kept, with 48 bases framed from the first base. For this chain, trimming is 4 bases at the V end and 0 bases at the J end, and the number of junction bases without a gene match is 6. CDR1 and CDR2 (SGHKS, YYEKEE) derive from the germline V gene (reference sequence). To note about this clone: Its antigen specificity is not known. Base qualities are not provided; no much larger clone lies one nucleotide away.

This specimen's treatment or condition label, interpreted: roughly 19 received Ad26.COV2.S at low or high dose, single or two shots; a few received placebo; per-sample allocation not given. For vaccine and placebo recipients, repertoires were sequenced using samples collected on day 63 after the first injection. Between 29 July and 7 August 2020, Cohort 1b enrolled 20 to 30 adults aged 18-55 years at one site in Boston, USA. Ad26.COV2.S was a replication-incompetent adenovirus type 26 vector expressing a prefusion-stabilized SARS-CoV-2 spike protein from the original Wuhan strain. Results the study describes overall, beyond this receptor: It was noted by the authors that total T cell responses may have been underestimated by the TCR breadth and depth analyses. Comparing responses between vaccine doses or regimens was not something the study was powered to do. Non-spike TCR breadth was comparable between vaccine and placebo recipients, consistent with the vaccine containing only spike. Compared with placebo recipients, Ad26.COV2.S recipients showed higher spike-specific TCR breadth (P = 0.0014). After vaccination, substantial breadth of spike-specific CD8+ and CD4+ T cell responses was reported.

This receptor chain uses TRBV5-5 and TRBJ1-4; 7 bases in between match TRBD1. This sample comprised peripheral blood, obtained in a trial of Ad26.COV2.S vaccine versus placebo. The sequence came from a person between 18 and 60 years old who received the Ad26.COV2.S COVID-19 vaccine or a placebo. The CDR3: CASSPGQIATNEKLFF. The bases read TGTGCCAGCAGCCCGGGACAGATCGCAACTAATGAAAAACTGTTTTTT. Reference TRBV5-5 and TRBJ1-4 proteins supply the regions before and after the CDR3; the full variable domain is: DAGVTQSPTHLIKTRGQQVTLRCSPISGHKSVSWYQQVLGQGPQFIFQYYEKEERGRGNFPDRFSARQFPNYSSELNVNALLLGDSALYLCASSPGQIATNEKLFFGSGTQLSVL.